The clone carrying this T cell receptor beta chain was seen repeatedly, ten times or more. The antigen remains unidentified. The J segment lost 5 bases and the V segment lost 2 bases, leaving 5 bases of the junction unmatched. The length of the CDR3 is 13 residues. Germline CDR1 and CDR2: DFQATT and SNEGSKA (reference sequence). This entry is derived from a study of human T cells and chemical hapten exposure. About the study: Researchers reported sensitizing an approximately 2 cm by approximately 2 cm upper inner arm skin site with 2% DPC. Alopecia areata, totalis and universalis patients, mostly female, were included. Study-level results: It was expanded TCRs that formed significantly more large CDR3 similarity clusters than controls did.

During construction of the library, unique molecular identifiers were attached to individual cDNA molecules for quantitative, reproducible TCR counting. TCRdb recomputed calls from the RACE reads with MiXCR, one row per CDR3 protein. Among tens of thousands of distinct CDR3 sequences, 10% were seen once, and the ten largest hold roughly 2.2%. The time point: patch test 1, 2 weeks after DPC sensitization. Described treatment: therapeutic diphenylcyclopropenone sensitization with weekly scalp DPC. The TCR originated in a man aged 40-50 years with alopecia areata. Some clones in this sample may be carry-over from other donors' samples. This sample comprised whole blood, obtained in connection with sensitization to the hapten diphenylcyclopropenone (DPC). V gene TRBV20-1 combines with J gene TRBJ2-7; the match to TRBD2 covers 8 bases. CDR3 nucleotides: TGCAGTGCTAGACGGGAGGGCGTCCACGAGCAGTACTTC. Protein: CSARREGVHEQYF.